The rows below give T cell receptor beta chains drawn from one sample of a study of T cells in Graves' hyperthyroidism and ophthalmopathy. TCRdb redid the calling of the multiplex PCR reads with MiXCR, one entry per CDR3 protein. Counted here are 360,000 or so distinct CDR3 sequences, around 18% occurring once; the ten biggest clones make up around 15%. The sample comprised blood. Receptors originate from a woman aged 40 to 55 with Graves' ophthalmopathy. The conserved cysteine and the conserved F or W are not part of the CDR3 here. The order of the fields is V gene, J gene, CDR3 protein.

V gene: TRBV28; J gene: TRBJ2-7; CDR3 protein: ASSCQGAYEQS
V gene: TRBV5-5; J gene: TRBJ2-2; CDR3 protein: ASSPTGVPGELF
V gene: TRBV15; J gene: TRBJ2-5; CDR3 protein: ATSRDQVGTVLSAQY
V gene: TRBV12-3/TRBV12-4; J gene: TRBJ2-5; CDR3 protein: ASSRGLAPQETQY
V gene: TRBV29-1; J gene: TRBJ1-2; CDR3 protein: SVLGLGYT
V gene: TRBV7-2; J gene: TRBJ2-7; CDR3 protein: ASSLGRIAYEQY
V gene: TRBV7-2; J gene: TRBJ2-7; CDR3 protein: ASSLANGLAAFSSYEQY
V gene: TRBV6-1; J gene: TRBJ2-7; CDR3 protein: ASTVSRSYEQY
V gene: TRBV20-1; J gene: TRBJ2-2; CDR3 protein: SARDRGAGELF
V gene: TRBV5-4; J gene: TRBJ2-5; CDR3 protein: ASSGLTTKEETQY
V gene: TRBV12-3/TRBV12-4; J gene: TRBJ2-5; CDR3 protein: ASSYWTGEETQY
V gene: TRBV5-1; J gene: TRBJ2-7; CDR3 protein: ASSLDTIEQY
V gene: TRBV9; J gene: TRBJ1-3; CDR3 protein: ASSLSRDIGFGNTIY
V gene: TRBV29-1; J gene: TRBJ2-2; CDR3 protein: SVRRTGTSGELF
V gene: TRBV5-1; J gene: TRBJ2-5; CDR3 protein: ASSRKTGSGEETQY
V gene: TRBV27; J gene: TRBJ2-2; CDR3 protein: ASSLRGTSGFTGELF